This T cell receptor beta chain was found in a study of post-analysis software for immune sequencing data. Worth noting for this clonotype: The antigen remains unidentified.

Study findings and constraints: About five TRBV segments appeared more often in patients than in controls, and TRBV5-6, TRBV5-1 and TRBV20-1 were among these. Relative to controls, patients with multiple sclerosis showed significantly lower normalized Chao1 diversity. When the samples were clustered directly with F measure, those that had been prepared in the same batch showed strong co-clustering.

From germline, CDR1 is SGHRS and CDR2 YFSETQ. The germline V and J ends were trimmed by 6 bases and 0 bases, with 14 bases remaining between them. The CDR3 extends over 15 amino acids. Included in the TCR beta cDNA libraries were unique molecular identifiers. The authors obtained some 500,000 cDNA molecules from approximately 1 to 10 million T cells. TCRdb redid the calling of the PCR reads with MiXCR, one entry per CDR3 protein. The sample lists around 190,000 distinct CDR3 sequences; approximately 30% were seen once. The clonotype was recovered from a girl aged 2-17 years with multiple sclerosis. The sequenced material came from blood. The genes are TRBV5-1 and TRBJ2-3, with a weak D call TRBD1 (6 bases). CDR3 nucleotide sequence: TGCGCCAGCACCTCGGACAGAATTAGCACAGATACGCAGTATTTT. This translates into CASTSDRISTDTQYF.